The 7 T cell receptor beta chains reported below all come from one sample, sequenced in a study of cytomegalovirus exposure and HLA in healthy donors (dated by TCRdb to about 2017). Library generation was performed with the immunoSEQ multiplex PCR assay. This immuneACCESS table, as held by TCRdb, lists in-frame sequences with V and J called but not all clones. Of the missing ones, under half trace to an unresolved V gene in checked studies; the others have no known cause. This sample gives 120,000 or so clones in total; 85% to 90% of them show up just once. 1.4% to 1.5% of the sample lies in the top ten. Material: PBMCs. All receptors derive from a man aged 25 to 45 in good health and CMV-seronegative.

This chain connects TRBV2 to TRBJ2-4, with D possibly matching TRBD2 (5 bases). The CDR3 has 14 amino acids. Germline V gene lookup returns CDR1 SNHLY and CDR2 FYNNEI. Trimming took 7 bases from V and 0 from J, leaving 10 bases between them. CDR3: CASMDSEAKNIQYF. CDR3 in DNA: TGTGCCAGCATGGACTCGGAAGCCAAAAACATTCAGTACTTC. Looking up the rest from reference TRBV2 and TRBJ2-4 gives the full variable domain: EPEVTQTPSHQVTQMGQEVILRCVPISNHLYFYWYRQILGQKVEFLVSFYNNEISEKSEIFDDQFSVERPDGSNFTLKIRSTKLEDSAMYFCASMDSEAKNIQYFGAGTRLSVL.

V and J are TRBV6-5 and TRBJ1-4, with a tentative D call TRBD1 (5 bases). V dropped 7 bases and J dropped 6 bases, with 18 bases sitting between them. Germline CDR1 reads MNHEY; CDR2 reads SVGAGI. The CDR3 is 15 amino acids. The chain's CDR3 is CASIHSGQGDEKLFF. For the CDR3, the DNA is TGTGCCAGCATCCACTCCGGGCAGGGTGATGAAAAACTGTTTTTT.

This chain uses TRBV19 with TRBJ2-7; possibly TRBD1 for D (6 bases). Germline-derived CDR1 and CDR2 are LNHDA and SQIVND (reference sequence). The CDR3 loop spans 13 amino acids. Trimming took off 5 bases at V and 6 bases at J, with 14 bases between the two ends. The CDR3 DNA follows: TGTGCCAGTAGTCCAGAAACAGGGAGCGAGCAGTACTTC. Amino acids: CASSPETGSEQYF.

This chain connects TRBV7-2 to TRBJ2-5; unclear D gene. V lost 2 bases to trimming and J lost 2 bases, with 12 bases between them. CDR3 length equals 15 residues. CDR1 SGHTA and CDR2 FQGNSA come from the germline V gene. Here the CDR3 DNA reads TGTGCCAGCAGCTTACCTGCGGCTAGGCAAGAGACCCAGTACTTC. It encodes CASSLPAARQETQYF.

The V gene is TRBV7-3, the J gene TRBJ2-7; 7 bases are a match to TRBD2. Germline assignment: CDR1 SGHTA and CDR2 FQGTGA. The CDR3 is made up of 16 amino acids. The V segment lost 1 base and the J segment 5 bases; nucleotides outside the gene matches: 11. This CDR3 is CASSLIGEGGVDEQYF. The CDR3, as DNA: TGTGCCAGCAGCTTAATTGGGGAGGGAGGGGTCGACGAGCAGTACTTC.

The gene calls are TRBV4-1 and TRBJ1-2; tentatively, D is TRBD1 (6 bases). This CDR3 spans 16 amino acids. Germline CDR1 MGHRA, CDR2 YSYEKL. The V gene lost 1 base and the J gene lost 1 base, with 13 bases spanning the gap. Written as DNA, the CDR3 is TGCGCCAGCAGCCAAGCGAAAAGAGGGGGTAACTATGGCTACACCTTC. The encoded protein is CASSQAKRGGNYGYTF.

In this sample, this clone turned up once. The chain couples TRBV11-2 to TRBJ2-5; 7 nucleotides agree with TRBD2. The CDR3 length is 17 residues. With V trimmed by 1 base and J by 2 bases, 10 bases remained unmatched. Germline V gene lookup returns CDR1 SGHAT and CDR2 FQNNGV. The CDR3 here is CASSLVWEGSQQETQYF. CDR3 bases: TGTGCCAGCAGCTTAGTATGGGAGGGTTCCCAACAAGAGACCCAGTACTTC. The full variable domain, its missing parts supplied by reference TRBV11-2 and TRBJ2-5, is EAGVAQSPRYKIIEKRQSVAFWCNPISGHATLYWYQQILGQGPKLLIQFQNNGVVDDSQLPKDRFSAERLKGVDSTLKIQPAKLEDSAVYLCASSLVWEGSQQETQYFGPGTRLLVL.